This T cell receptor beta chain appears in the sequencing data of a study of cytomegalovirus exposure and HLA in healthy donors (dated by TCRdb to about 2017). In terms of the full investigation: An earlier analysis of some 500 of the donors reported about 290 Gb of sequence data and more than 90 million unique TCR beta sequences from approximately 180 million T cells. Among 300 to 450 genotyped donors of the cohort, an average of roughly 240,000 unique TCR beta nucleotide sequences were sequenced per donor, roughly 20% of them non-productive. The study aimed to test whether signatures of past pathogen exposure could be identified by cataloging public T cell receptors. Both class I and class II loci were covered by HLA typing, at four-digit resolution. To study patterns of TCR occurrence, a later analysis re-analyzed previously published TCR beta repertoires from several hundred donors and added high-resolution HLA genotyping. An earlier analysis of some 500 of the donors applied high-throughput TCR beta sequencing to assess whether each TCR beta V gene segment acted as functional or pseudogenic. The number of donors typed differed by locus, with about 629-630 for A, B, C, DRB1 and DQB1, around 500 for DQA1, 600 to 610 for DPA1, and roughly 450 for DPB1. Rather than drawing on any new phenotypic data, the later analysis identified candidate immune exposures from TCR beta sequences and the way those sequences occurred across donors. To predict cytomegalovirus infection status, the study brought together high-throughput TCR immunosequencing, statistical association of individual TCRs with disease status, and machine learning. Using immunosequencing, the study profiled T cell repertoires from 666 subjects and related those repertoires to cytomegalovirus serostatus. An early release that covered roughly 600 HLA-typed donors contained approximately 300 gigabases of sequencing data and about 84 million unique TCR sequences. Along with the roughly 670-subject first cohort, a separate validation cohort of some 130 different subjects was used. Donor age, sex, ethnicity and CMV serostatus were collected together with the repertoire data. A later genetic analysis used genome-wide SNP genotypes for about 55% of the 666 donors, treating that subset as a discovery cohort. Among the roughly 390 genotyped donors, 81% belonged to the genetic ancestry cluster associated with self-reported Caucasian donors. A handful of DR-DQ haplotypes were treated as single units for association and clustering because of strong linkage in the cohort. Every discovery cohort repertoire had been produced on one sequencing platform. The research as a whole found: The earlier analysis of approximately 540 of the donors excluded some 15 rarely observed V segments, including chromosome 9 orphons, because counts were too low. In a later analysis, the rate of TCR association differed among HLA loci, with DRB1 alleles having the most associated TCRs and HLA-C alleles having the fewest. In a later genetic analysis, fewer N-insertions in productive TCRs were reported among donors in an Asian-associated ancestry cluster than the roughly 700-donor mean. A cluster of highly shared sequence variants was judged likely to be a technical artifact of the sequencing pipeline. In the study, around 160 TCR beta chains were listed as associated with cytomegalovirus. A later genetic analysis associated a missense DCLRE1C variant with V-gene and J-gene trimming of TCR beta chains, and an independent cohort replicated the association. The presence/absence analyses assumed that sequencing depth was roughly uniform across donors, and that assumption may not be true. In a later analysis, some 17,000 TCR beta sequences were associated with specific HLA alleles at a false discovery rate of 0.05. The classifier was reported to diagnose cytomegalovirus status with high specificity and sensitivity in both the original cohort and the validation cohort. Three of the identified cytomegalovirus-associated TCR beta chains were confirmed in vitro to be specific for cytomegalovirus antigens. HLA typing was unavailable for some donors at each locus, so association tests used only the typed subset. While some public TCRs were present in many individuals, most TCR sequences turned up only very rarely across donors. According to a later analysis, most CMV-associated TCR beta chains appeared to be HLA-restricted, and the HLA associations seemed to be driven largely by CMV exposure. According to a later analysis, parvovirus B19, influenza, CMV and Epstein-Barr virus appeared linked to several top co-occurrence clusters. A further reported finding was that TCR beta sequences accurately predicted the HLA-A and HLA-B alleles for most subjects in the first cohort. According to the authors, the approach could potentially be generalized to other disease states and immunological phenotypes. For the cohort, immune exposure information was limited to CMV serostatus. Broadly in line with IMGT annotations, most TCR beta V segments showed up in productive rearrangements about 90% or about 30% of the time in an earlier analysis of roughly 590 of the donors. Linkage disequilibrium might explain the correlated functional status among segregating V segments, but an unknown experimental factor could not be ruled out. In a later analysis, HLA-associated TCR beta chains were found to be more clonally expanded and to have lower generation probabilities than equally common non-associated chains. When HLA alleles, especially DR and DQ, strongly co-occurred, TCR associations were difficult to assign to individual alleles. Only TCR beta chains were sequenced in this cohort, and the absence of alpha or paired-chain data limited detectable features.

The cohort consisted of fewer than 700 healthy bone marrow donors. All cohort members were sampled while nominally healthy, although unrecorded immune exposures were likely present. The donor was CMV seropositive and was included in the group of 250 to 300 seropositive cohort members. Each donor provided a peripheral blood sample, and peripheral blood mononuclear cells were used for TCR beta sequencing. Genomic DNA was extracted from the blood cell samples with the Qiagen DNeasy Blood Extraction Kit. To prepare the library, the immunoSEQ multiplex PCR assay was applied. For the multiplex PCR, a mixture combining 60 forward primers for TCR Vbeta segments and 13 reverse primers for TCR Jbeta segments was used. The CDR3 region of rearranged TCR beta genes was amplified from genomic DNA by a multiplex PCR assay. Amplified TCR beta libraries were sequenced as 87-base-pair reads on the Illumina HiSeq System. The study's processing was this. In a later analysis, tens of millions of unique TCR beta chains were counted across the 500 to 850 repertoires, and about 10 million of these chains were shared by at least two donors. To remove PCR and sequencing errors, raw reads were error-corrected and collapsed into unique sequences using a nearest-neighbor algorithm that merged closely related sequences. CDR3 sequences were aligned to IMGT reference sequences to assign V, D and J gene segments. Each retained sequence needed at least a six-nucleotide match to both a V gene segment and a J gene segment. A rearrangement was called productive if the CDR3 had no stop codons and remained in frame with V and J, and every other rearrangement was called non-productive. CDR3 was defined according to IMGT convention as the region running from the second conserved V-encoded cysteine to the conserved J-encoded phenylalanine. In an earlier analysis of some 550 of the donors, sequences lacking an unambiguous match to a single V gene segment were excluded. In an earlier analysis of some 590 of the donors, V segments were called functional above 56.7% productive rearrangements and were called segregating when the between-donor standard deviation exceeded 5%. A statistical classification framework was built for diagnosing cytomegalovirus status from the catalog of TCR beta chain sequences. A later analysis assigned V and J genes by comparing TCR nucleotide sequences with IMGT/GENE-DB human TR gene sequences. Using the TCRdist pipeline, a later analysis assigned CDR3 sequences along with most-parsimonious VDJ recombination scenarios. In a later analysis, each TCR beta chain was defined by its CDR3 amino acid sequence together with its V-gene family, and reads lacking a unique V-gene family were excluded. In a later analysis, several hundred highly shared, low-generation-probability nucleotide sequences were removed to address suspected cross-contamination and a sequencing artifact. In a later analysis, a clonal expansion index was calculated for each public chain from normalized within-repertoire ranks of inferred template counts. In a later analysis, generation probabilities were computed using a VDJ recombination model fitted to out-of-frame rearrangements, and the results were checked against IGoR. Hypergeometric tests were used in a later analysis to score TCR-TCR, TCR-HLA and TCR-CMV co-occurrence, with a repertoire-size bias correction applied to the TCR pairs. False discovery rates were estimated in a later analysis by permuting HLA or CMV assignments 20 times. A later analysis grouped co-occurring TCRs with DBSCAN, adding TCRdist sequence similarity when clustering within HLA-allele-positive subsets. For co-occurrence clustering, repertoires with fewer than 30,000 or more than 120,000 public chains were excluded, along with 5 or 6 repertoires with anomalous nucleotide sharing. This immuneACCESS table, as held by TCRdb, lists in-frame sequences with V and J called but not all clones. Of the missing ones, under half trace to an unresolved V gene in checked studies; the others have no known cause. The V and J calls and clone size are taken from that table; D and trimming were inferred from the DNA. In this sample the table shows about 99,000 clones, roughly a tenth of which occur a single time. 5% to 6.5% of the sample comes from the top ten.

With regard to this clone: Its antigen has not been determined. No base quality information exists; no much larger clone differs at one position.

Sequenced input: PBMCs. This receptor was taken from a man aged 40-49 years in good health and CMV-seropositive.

The sequenced DNA: TGCGCCAGCAGCCTTTTAGCGGGACCCACAGATACGCAGTATTTT. Its translation is CASSLLAGPTDTQYF. Here the chain combines TRBV5-1 and TRBJ2-3, with 8 middle bases fitting TRBD2. V ends up 4 bases short and J 2 bases short, with an unmatched junction base count of 6. CDR1 and CDR2, looked up from the germline V gene, are SGHRS and YFSETQ. The CDR3 spans 15 residues, from the cysteine through the phenylalanine. The retained sequence is limited to the CDR3, 45 bases, with the frame set at the first base. Outside the CDR3, residues come from the reference TRBV5-1 and TRBJ2-3 proteins, so the full variable domain is: KAGVTQTPRYLIKTRGQQVTLSCSPISGHRSVSWYQQTPGQGLQFLFEYFSETQRNKGNFPGRFSGRQFSNSRSEMNVSTLELGDSALYLCASSLLAGPTDTQYFGPGTRLTVL.